Below are 5 T cell receptor beta chains sequenced from a single sample in a study of response to subunit inactivated influenza vaccine. TCRdb used MiXCR to reprocess the RT-PCR reads, holding one entry per CDR3 protein. The table shows about 650,000 distinct CDR3 sequences, with 14% occurring only once. This sample comprised PBMCs from blood, obtained 14 to 15 days before vaccination. These receptors all come from a man between 45 and 60 years old who received an inactivated influenza vaccine.

The chain carries TRBV4-2 and TRBJ2-4; 13 bases fit TRBD2. Trimming cost V 7 bases and J 0 bases; bases outside gene matches: 12. The CDR3 has 19 residues. Germline-derived CDR1 and CDR2 are LGHNA and YNFKEQ. The CDR3 here is CASIPSGLAGVLAKNIQYF. CDR3 in DNA: TGTGCCAGCATACCCTCTGGACTAGCGGGAGTCTTAGCCAAAAACATTCAGTACTTC.

The gene calls are TRBV5-1 and TRBJ2-7; D not resolved. The germline gives CDR1 SGHRS, CDR2 YFSETQ. The CDR3 sequence is 14 residues long. The V end lost 1 base, the J end lost 2 bases, and 10 bases lay between the germline ends. CDR3 sequence reads: CASSLRELPYEQYF. The CDR3 nucleotides are TGCGCCAGCAGCTTGCGTGAACTCCCCTACGAGCAGTACTTC.

This clonotype appeared a few times. The chain links TRBV6-5 to TRBJ2-5; D gene ambiguous. With 7 bases removed from V and 0 bases from J, the gap between germline ends came to 6 bases. The germline CDR1 and CDR2 sequences are MNHEY and SVGAGI. This CDR3 is built from 12 residues. The CDR3 region is CASTPDQETQYF. The CDR3 DNA reads as TGTGCCAGCACTCCAGACCAAGAGACCCAGTACTTC.

This clonotype was counted a few times. The gene calls are TRBV20-1 and TRBJ1-5; D is unresolved. The V gene's germline CDR1 is DFQATT and CDR2 SNEGSKA (reference sequence). The length of the CDR3 is 14 residues. V was cut by 3 bases and J by 0 bases, with 9 bases left in between. This CDR3 is CSASTPFSNQPQHF. CDR3 nucleotides: TGCAGTGCTAGTACGCCATTTAGCAATCAGCCCCAGCATTTT.

This clonotype came up a few times. This chain links TRBV5-1 with TRBJ2-1; 15 bases fit TRBD2. The CDR3 contains 16 residues. Germline loops: CDR1 SGHRS, CDR2 YFSETQ. The V gene end was trimmed by 3 bases and the J gene end by 5 bases; junction bases not matched to a gene: 3. CDR3 sequence (DNA): TGCGCCAGCAGCTGGACTAGCGGGGGGGAAAACAATGAGCAGTTCTTC. It is translated as CASSWTSGGENNEQFF.